The subject of this entry is one TCR beta chain. What it binds is not known. The sample originates from a study of T cell responses to AZD1222 COVID-19 vaccine. Sequenced by immunoSEQ multiplex PCR; TCRdb stores in-frame clones only, minus some. Of roughly 24,000 clones listed, 88% are singletons. V was shortened by 2 bases and J by 6 bases, with 16 bases between the two germline ends. The germline CDR1 and CDR2 sequences are LNHDA and SQIVND (reference sequence). The CDR3 is made up of 15 amino acids. Findings and caveats of the study: Clonal diversity was possibly underestimated, and the donors were mostly white British, with more females. Spike regions recognized by vaccine-associated CD4 TCRs spanned the protein, led by 160-218 and 743-854.

This chain links TRBV19 with TRBJ1-1; possible D gene TRBD1, 5 bases. This TCR came from an adult who received the AZD1222 COVID-19 vaccine. The sequences come from peripheral blood, collected 28 days after the second AZD1222 dose. The CDR3 region is CASSIRGGIGAEAFF. The CDR3 bases are TGTGCCAGTAGTATACGGGGGGGGATCGGTGCTGAAGCTTTCTTT.